This T cell receptor (beta chain) was recorded in a study of T-cell memory formation after mild COVID-19. General observations from the study: A balance of CD4 and CD8 characterized clones contracting day 15 to 85, whereas later expanders leaned CD4+.

Regarding this clonotype: Antigen unknown.

The germline CDR1 and CDR2 sequences are SQVTM and ANQGSEA. There are 17 residues in the CDR3. V dropped 8 bases and J dropped 2; count of bases not matched to a gene: 17. MiXCR, applied by TCRdb to the 5' RACE reads, yields one record per CDR3 protein. The table includes roughly 190,000 distinct CDR3 sequences, around 30% detected once. Sequencing used PBMCs or a T cell subset sorted from them (not recorded which). The rearrangement links TRBV29-1 to TRBJ2-1, with 8 bases aligning to TRBD2. The sequence was obtained from an adult woman who had mild COVID-19 (a few samples of this study predate the infection). Cell type and time point are not known. CDR3 protein: CSITEGGRIGTYNEQFF. CDR3 bases: TGCAGCATCACAGAAGGCGGGAGGATAGGAACCTACAATGAGCAGTTCTTC.